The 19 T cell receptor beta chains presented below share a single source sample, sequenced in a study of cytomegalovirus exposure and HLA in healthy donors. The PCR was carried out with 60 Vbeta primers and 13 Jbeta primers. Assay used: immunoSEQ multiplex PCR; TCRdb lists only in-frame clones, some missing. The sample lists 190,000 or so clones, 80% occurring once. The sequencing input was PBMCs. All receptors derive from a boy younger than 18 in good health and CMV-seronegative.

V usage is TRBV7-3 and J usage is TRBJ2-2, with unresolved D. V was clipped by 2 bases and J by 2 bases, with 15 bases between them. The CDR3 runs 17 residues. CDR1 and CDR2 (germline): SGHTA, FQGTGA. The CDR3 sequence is CASSLDLGGPNTGELFF. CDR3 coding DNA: TGTGCCAGCAGCTTAGATTTAGGCGGTCCTAACACCGGGGAGCTGTTTTTT.

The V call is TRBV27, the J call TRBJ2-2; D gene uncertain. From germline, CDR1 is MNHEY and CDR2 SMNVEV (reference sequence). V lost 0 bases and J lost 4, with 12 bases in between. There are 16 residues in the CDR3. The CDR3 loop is CASSLSPSGFTGELFF. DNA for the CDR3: TGTGCCAGCAGTTTATCTCCCTCGGGTTTCACCGGGGAGCTGTTTTTT.

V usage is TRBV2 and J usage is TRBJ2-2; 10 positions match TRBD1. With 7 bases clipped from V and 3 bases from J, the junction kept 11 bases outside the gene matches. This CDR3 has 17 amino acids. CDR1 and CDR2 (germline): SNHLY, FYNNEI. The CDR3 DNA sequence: TGTGCCAGCAATAGTTGGACAGGGGGTTTGGACACCGGGGAGCTGTTTTTT. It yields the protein CASNSWTGGLDTGELFF.

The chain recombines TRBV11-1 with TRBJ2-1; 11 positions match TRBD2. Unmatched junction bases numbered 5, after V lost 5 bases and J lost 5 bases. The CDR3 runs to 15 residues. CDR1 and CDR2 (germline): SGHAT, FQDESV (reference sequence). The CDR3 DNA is TGTGCCAGCAGCCATAGCGGGGGGGCCCACAATGAGCAGTTCTTC. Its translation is CASSHSGGAHNEQFF.

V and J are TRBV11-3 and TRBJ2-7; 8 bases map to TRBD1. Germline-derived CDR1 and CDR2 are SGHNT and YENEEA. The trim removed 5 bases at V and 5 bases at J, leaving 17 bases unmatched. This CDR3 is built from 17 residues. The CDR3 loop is CASSAFLRQGLRNEQYF. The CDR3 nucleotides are TGTGCCAGCAGCGCCTTTCTAAGACAGGGGTTGAGAAACGAGCAGTACTTC. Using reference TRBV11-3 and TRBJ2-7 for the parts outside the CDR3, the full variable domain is EAGVVQSPRYKIIEKKQPVAFWCNPISGHNTLYWYLQNLGQGPELLIRYENEEAVDDSQLPKDRFSAERLKGVDSTLKIQPAELGDSAVYLCASSAFLRQGLRNEQYFGPGTRLTVT.

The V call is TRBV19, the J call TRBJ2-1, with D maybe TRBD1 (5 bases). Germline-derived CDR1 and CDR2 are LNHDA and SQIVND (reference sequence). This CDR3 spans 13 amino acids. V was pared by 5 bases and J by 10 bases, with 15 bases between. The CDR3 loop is CASSPTGVFEQFF. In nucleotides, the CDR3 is TGTGCCAGTAGTCCAACAGGTGTTTTCGAGCAGTTCTTC.

The CDR3 reads CASREQGLLNTEAFF. CDR3 DNA sequence: TGTGCCAGCAGGGAACAGGGGCTTCTGAACACTGAAGCTTTCTTT. V is TRBV2 and J is TRBJ1-1, with 7 bases matching TRBD1. Trimming removed 6 bases from V and 0 bases from J; junction bases left unmatched: 7. This CDR3 region has 15 residues. Per the germline V gene, CDR1 is SNHLY and CDR2 is FYNNEI.

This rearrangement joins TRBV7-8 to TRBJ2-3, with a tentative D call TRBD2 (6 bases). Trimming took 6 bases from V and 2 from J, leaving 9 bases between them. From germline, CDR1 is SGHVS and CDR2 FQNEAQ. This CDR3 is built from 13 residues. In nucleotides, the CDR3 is TGTGCCAGCAGGAGCGGGTTCACAGATACGCAGTATTTT. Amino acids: CASRSGFTDTQYF.

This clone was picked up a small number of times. In DNA, the CDR3 is TGTGCCAGCAGTCCCCCCGGGGAAGGGGGCTACACCTTC. Its protein is CASSPPGEGGYTF. J is TRBJ1-2 and V is TRBV27; D gene uncertain. Germline V CDR1 and CDR2: MNHEY, SMNVEV (reference sequence). This CDR3 contains 13 residues. The ends were cut back, 5 bases at V and 8 bases at J, with 15 bases in the middle.

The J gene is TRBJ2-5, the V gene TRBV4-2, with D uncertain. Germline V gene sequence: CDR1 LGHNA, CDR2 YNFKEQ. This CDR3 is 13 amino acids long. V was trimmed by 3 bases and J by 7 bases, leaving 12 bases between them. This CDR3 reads CASSHPAAGTQYF. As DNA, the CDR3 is TGTGCCAGCAGCCATCCTGCCGCAGGGACCCAGTACTTC.

The CDR3: CASSHGTLMNTEAFF. CDR3 DNA sequence: TGCGCCAGCAGCCATGGGACACTAATGAACACTGAAGCTTTCTTT. This chain uses TRBV4-1 with TRBJ1-1; D perhaps matches TRBD1 (6 bases). The CDR3 consists of 15 residues. Germline assignment: CDR1 MGHRA and CDR2 YSYEKL. Trimming took 3 bases from V and 0 from J, leaving 11 bases between them.

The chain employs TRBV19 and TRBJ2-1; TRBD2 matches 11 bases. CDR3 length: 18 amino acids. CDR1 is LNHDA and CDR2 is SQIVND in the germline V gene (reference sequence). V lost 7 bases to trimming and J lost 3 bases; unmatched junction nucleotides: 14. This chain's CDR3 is CASIGLAGGRENYNEQFF. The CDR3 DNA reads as TGTGCCAGTATCGGGCTAGCGGGAGGCCGGGAGAACTACAATGAGCAGTTCTTC.

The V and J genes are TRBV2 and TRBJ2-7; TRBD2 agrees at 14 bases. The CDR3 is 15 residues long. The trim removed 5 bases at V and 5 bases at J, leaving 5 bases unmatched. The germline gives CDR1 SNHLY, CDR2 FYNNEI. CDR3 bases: TGTGCCAGCAGTCCCGGACTAGCGGGAGGAGACGAGCAGTACTTC. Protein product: CASSPGLAGGDEQYF. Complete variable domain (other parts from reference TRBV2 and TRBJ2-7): EPEVTQTPSHQVTQMGQEVILRCVPISNHLYFYWYRQILGQKVEFLVSFYNNEISEKSEIFDDQFSVERPDGSNFTLKIRSTKLEDSAMYFCASSPGLAGGDEQYFGPGTRLTVT.

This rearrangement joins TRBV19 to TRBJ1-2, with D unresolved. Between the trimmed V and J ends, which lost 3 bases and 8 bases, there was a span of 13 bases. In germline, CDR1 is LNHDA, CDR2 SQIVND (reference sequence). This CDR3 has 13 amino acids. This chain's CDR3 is CASSITSGFGYTF. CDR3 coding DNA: TGTGCCAGTAGTATTACGTCCGGGTTCGGCTACACCTTC.

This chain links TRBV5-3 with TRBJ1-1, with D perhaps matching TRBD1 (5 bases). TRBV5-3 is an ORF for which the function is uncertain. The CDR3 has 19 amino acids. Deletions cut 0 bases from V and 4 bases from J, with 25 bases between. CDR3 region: CARSLDRRVTSRFCTEAFF. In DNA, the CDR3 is TGTGCCAGAAGCTTGGATCGCAGGGTCACGAGTCGGTTTTGCACTGAAGCTTTCTTT.

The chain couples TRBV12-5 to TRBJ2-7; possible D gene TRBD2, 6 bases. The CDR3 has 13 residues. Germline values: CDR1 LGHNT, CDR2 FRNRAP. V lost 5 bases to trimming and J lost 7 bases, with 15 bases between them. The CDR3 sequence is CASGTWDRGEQYF. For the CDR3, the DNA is TGTGCTAGTGGTACCTGGGACCGGGGGGAGCAGTACTTC.

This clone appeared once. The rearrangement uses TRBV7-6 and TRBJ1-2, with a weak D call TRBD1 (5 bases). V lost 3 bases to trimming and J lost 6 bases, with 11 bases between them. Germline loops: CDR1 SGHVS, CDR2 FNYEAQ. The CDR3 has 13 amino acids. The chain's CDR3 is CASSFGGDDGYTF. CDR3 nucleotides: TGTGCCAGCAGCTTTGGGGGGGATGATGGCTACACCTTC.

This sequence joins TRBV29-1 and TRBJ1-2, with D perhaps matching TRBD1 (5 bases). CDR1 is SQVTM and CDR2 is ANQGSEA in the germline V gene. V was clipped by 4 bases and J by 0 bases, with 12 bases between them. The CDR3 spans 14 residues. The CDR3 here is CSVGAGQANYGYTF. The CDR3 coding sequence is TGCAGCGTTGGGGCAGGGCAAGCTAACTATGGCTACACCTTC.

The CDR3 spells CASRVGVPDLYNSPLHF. As DNA, the CDR3 is TGCGCCAGCAGGGTGGGAGTCCCCGACCTCTATAATTCACCCCTCCACTTT. The gene calls are TRBV5-1 and TRBJ1-6; D uncertain. Germline lookup yields CDR1 SGHRS and CDR2 YFSETQ. Deletions cut 5 bases from V and 3 bases from J, with 18 bases between. CDR3 length: 17 residues.